This TCR beta chain was sequenced during a study of radiotherapy plus CTLA-4 blockade in lung cancer (dated by TCRdb to the late 2010s). For the study in its entirety: Objective responses occurred in roughly 20% of enrolled patients, and just over 30% achieved disease control. What the research found in general, with its limitations: The strongest predictors of response were reported to be early dynamic shifts in blood T cell clones along with a rise in serum interferon-beta following radiation. TCR clones derived from tumors expanded in peripheral blood after treatment with radiotherapy and ipilimumab.

Focal radiation therapy combined with CTLA-4 blockade (ipilimumab) was tested in patients with chemo-refractory metastatic non-small-cell lung cancer. This clone was counted between two and nine times. No antigen is known for it. No base quality values were provided; no much bigger clone lies one nucleotide off. Trimming costs V 5 bases and J 7 bases, and their ends lie 18 bases apart. The CDR3, cysteine through phenylalanine, is 15 amino acids long. Kept here is only the CDR3 DNA, which spans 45 bases and is read in frame from base 1. Sequences LNHNV (CDR1) and YYDKDF (CDR2) are obtained from the germline V gene (reference sequence). Library method: the immunoSEQ multiplex PCR assay. TCRdb retrieved this table from immuneACCESS and kept in-frame rearrangements only. Not all clones are present; in checked studies, unresolved V genes account for under half, and no reason is known for the remainder. Recorded for this sample are tens of thousands of clones; around 80% of them occurred a single time. Roughly a tenth of the sample is taken by the ten largest.

The chain links TRBV15 with TRBJ2-1, and the D gene may be TRBD1, 6 bases matching. The clonotype comes from a human donor with non-small cell lung cancer who had a complete response to radiotherapy plus ipilimumab. The material sequenced was peripheral blood, taken from a patient treated with radiotherapy plus ipilimumab. The CDR3 protein: CATSHYTQGMNEQFF. The DNA reads as follows: TGTGCCACCAGCCATTACACCCAGGGGATGAATGAGCAGTTCTTC.